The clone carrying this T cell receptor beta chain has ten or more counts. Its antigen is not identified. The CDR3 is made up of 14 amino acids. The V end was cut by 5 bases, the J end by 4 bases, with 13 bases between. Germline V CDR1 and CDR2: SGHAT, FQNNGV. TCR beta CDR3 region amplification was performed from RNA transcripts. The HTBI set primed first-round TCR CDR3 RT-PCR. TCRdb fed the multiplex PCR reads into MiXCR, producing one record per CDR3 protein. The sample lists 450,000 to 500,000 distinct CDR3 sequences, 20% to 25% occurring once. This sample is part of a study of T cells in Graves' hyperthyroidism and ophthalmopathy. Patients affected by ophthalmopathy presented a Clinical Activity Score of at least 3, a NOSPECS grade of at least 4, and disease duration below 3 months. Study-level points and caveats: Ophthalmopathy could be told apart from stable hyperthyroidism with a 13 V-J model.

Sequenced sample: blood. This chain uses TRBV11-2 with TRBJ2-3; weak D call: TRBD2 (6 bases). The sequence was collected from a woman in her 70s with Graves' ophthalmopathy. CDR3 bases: TGTGCCAGCAGCCAATTGCTAGCGTCAGATACGCAGTATTTT. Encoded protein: CASSQLLASDTQYF.